This TCR beta chain stems from a study of patients and donors after allogeneic stem cell transplantation. V shed 11 bases and J 5 bases; nucleotides not matched to a gene: 6. The V gene's germline CDR1 is LGHDT and CDR2 YNNKEL (reference sequence). The length of the CDR3 is 13 residues. One entry per CDR3 protein results from TCRdb running MiXCR on the RT-PCR reads. This sample has roughly 960,000 distinct CDR3 sequences; roughly 17% occur once, and the top ten carry around 6%. The TCR sequence derives from a human donor who was either an allogeneic HSCT recipient or a stem cell or donor lymphocyte infusion donor (not recorded which). It is not recorded whose cells these are; they may come from a transplant donor. The V and J genes are TRBV3-1 and TRBJ2-1, with 10 bases that match TRBD2. The sequenced material came from blood, either unsorted or a sorted T cell fraction (not recorded which). Here the CDR3 DNA reads TGTGCCCCCGGAGCGGGAGGGGACAATGAGCAGTTCTTC. This encodes CAPGAGGDNEQFF.